What follows is one T cell receptor (beta chain) and its context. This sample was included in a study of blood T cell repertoires in COVID-19. Data came from immunoSEQ multiplex PCR; TCRdb stores just in-frame clones and leaves some out. Here the sample spans 150,000 to 200,000 clones, around 85% being singletons. Germline loops: CDR1 MNHEY, CDR2 SMNVEV (reference sequence). Trimming left V 5 bases short and J 0 bases short, with 13 bases between. CDR3 size: 15 residues. The V call is TRBV27, the J call TRBJ1-1, with a possible D match to TRBD1 (6 bases). Sequenced sample: PBMCs or T cells enriched from blood (not recorded which). The TCR originated in a man between 40 and 49 years old who had recovered from COVID-19. The DNA for the CDR3 is TGTGCCAGCAGTCTCGTGCAGGGGATGAACACTGAAGCTTTCTTT. This sequence encodes CASSLVQGMNTEAFF.